The clone carrying this T cell receptor beta chain came up once. Its specificity is not known. V shed 6 bases, J shed 5 bases, and the junction held 5 bases outside the gene matches. There are 14 residues in the CDR3. Germline V gene sequence: CDR1 LNHDA, CDR2 SQIVND (reference sequence). This entry comes from a study of T cells in Graves' hyperthyroidism and ophthalmopathy. Whole-study findings and limits: From stable hyperthyroidism, ophthalmopathy was set apart by a 13 V-J model.

TCR beta CDR3 sequences were amplified from RNA transcripts. TCR CDR3 underwent first-round RT-PCR with the HTBI primer set. TCRdb processed the multiplex PCR reads anew with MiXCR; each CDR3 protein has one entry. The sample yields approximately 490,000 distinct CDR3 sequences, around a fifth seen once. Sample: blood. The sequence was obtained from an older woman with Graves' ophthalmopathy. V usage is TRBV19 and J usage is TRBJ1-5; TRBD1 agrees at 9 bases. CDR3 in DNA: TGTGCCAGTAGGGGGACAGGGATTCATCAGCCCCAGCATTTT. It encodes CASRGTGIHQPQHF.